What follows are 25 T cell receptor beta chains derived from one specimen sequenced in a study of blood T cells in healthy people across ages. Combining a sample-barcoded 5' primer with a J-beta primer mix, a second PCR ran for roughly 7 to 12 cycles. TCRdb analysed the 5' RACE reads with MiXCR anew, one entry per CDR3 protein. The sample gives roughly 930,000 distinct CDR3 sequences, 45% to 50% of which show up once; around 15% is in the top ten. Sequences were obtained from blood. These receptors came from a man under 40 in good health.

For this clonotype: This sequence may be a read error, since a much larger clone differs from it by one base. This sequence joins TRBV29-1 and TRBJ2-3; D ambiguous. CDR3 length: 11 amino acids. The V gene's germline CDR1 is SQVTM and CDR2 ANQGSEA. The CDR3: CGVEETSTQYF. For the CDR3, the DNA is TGCGGCGTTGAAGAAACCAGTACGCAGTATTTT.

J is TRBJ1-2 and V is TRBV3-1; D possibly corresponds to TRBD1 (5 bases). The V end was cut by 0 bases, the J end by 8 bases, with 10 bases between. The CDR3 runs 13 residues. Germline V gene data show CDR1 as LGHDT and CDR2 as YNNKEL (reference sequence). CDR3 nucleotide sequence: TGTGCCAGCAGCCAAGATAGGACAAACGGCTACACCTTC. Amino acids: CASSQDRTNGYTF.

The chain couples TRBV4-2 to TRBJ2-7; D remains unclear. The V gene's germline CDR1 is LGHNA and CDR2 YNFKEQ. Trimming took off 0 bases at V and 3 bases at J, with 15 bases between the two ends. This CDR3 spans 16 amino acids. The CDR3 DNA reads TGTGCCAGCAGCCAAGAGGTTGATCTAGGCGGCTACGAGCAGTACTTC. Its translation: CASSQEVDLGGYEQYF.

V gene TRBV28 combines with J gene TRBJ2-7; 9 nucleotides agree with TRBD1. From germline, CDR1 is MDHEN and CDR2 SYDVKM. This CDR3 region has 15 residues. J was trimmed by 2 bases and V by 6 bases; bases with no gene match: 8. CDR3 residues: CASSSTGGAPYEQYF. The CDR3 coding sequence is TGTGCCAGCAGCTCCACAGGGGGCGCCCCCTACGAGCAGTACTTC.

V gene TRBV11-2 combines with J gene TRBJ2-7; D is uncertain. This CDR3 contains 13 residues. V lost 5 bases and J 4 bases, leaving 12 bases between the germline ends. The V gene's germline CDR1 is SGHAT and CDR2 FQNNGV. CDR3 bases: TGTGCCAGCAGCAAAGAAATAGTTTACGAGCAGTACTTC. The encoded protein is CASSKEIVYEQYF. The whole variable domain, filled in from reference TRBV11-2 and TRBJ2-7, reads EAGVAQSPRYKIIEKRQSVAFWCNPISGHATLYWYQQILGQGPKLLIQFQNNGVVDDSQLPKDRFSAERLKGVDSTLKIQPAKLEDSAVYLCASSKEIVYEQYFGPGTRLTVT.

The chain is built from TRBV7-9 and TRBJ1-2; possible D gene TRBD1, 5 bases. The CDR3 runs 16 residues. Germline CDR1 is SEHNR and CDR2 is FQNEAQ (reference sequence). V was shortened by 3 bases and J by 0 bases, with 14 bases between the two germline ends. The CDR3 coding sequence is TGTGCCAGCAGCTTGGGAGGGGCGGGATCTAACTATGGCTACACCTTC. Protein product: CASSLGGAGSNYGYTF.

The V gene is TRBV3-1, the J gene TRBJ1-1, with D possibly matching TRBD1 (5 bases). Germline V lookup: CDR1 LGHDT, CDR2 YNNKEL (reference sequence). This CDR3 contains 15 residues. V was trimmed by 4 bases and J by 2 bases, leaving 14 bases between them. Here the CDR3 DNA reads TGTGCCAGCAGCCCGCTTGCAGGGTTTAACACTGAAGCTTTCTTT. This gives the protein CASSPLAGFNTEAFF.

This clonotype was seen many times. V and J are TRBV6-2 or TRBV6-3 and TRBJ2-7; D is ambiguous. The CDR3 consists of 13 residues. The germline CDR1 and CDR2 sequences are MNHEY and SVGEGT. V gave up 2 bases and J gave up 1 base, with 6 bases separating them. This CDR3 is CASSYAGSYEQYF. The CDR3 nucleotides are TGTGCCAGCAGTTACGCTGGATCCTACGAGCAGTACTTC.

The CDR3 nucleotides read TGCGCCAGCAGCCAGGAGACGGGCGGCGATCAGCCCCAGCATTTT. Translating gives CASSQETGGDQPQHF. The chain has TRBV4-3 and TRBJ1-5; D unresolved. CDR1 is LGHNA and CDR2 is YSLEER in the germline V gene. V lost 3 bases and J 5 bases, leaving 14 bases between the germline ends. The CDR3 contains 15 residues.

The chain employs TRBV19 and TRBJ1-1, with TRBD1 matching 7 bases. CDR3 length: 15 residues. V shed 4 bases and J 0 bases; nucleotides not matched to a gene: 5. CDR1 and CDR2 (germline): LNHDA, SQIVND (reference sequence). The CDR3 here is CASSNPDRMNTEAFF. The CDR3 DNA reads as TGTGCCAGTAGTAACCCGGACAGGATGAACACTGAAGCTTTCTTT.

The sample holds many counts of this clonotype. The chain carries TRBV4-1 and TRBJ2-1; TRBD1 is a possible D gene (6 bases). The ends were cut back, 3 bases at V and 0 bases at J, with 12 bases in the middle. The CDR3 has 16 amino acids. The germline gives CDR1 MGHRA, CDR2 YSYEKL. In nucleotides, the CDR3 is TGCGCCAGCAGCCATGGACAGCTCTCCTCCTACAATGAGCAGTTCTTC. It is translated as CASSHGQLSSYNEQFF.

The chain is built from TRBV27 and TRBJ2-5, with D perhaps TRBD1 or TRBD2 (5 bases each). The J call may be wrong; the DNA end is better matched by TRBJ2-7. The CDR3 is 15 amino acids. CDR1 is MNHEY and CDR2 is SMNVEV in the germline V gene (reference sequence). CDR3 bases: TGTGCCAGCAGTCGGGGCCCAGGAACGACCTACGAGCAGTACTTC. Translation gives CASSRGPGTTYEQYF.

This clonotype has more than one count but fewer than ten. This chain links TRBV12-3 or TRBV12-4 with TRBJ2-1; perhaps TRBD2 as D (5 bases). This CDR3 comprises 15 residues. V was clipped by 2 bases and J by 3 bases, with 11 bases between them. Here the CDR3 reads CASSLSGGNYNEQFF. The CDR3 DNA reads as TGTGCCAGCAGTTTAAGCGGTGGAAACTACAATGAGCAGTTCTTC.

This chain joins TRBV6-2 or TRBV6-3 and TRBJ2-4, with 15 bases matching TRBD2. The tail of the sequence fits TRBJ2-5 better, so the J call may be wrong. Germline V gene lookup returns CDR1 MNHEY and CDR2 SVGEGT. The CDR3 covers 17 residues. The CDR3 protein is CASSYPGLAGGQETQYF. The CDR3 nucleotides read TGTGCCAGCAGTTACCCAGGACTAGCGGGGGGGCAAGAGACCCAGTACTTC.

This clonotype turned up a few times. The chain is built from TRBV5-1 and TRBJ2-1, with no clear D. The CDR3 totals 14 residues. Germline CDR1 is SGHRS and CDR2 is YFSETQ. V dropped 7 bases and J dropped 0 bases, with 11 bases sitting between them. In DNA, the CDR3 is TGCGCCAGCGGGTCGGCGGCCTCCTACAATGAGCAGTTCTTC. Translated: CASGSAASYNEQFF.

The rearrangement joins TRBV4-2 to TRBJ1-1; a possible D gene is TRBD1 (5 bases). Trimming left V 2 bases short and J 0 bases short, with 28 bases between. The CDR3 length is 21 residues. CDR1 is LGHNA, CDR2 YNFKEQ, per germline. Here the CDR3 reads CASSQRRSKGGTGAMNTEAFF. CDR3 bases: TGTGCCAGCAGCCAACGCCGTTCGAAAGGTGGGACCGGGGCGATGAACACTGAAGCTTTCTTT.

This clonotype has only a few counts. At one end the junction does not follow the germline gene, possibly because of a read error. V is TRBV7-2 and J is TRBJ1-1, with D unclear. From germline, CDR1 is SGHTA and CDR2 FQGNSA. This CDR3 is 17 amino acids long. CDR3 protein: CASTLPPRGLWNTEAFF. The CDR3 DNA reads as TGTGCCAGCACCTTACCACCCCGAGGACTCTGGAACACTGAAGCTTTCTTT. The variable domain in full, completed from reference TRBV7-2 and TRBJ1-1, reads GAGVSQSPSNKVTEKGKDVELRCDPISGHTALYWYRQSLGQGLEFLIYFQGNSAPDKSGLPSDRFSAERTGGSVSTLTIQRTQQEDSAVYLCASTLPPRGLWNTEAFFGQGTRLTVV.

This clonotype was counted a few times. The chain links TRBV29-1 to TRBJ2-7; tentative D call: TRBD1 (5 bases). In germline, CDR1 is SQVTM, CDR2 ANQGSEA. The V end was cut by 4 bases, the J end by 7 bases, with 14 bases between. This CDR3 is 12 amino acids long. CDR3 sequence (DNA): TGCAGCGTTGGGCAGGGCTCCGGGGAGCAGTACTTC. Translated: CSVGQGSGEQYF.

The chain uses TRBV20-1 and TRBJ2-1, with 11 positions matching TRBD2. The junction had 11 bases not matched to a gene; V was cut back by 3 bases and J by 7 bases. The CDR3 runs to 16 residues. Germline V CDR1 and CDR2: DFQATT, SNEGSKA (reference sequence). The CDR3 loop reads CSARVAGGPRPNEQFF. As DNA, the CDR3 is TGCAGTGCTAGGGTAGCGGGGGGGCCTCGTCCAAATGAGCAGTTCTTC.

This clonotype was observed a few times. This chain connects TRBV27 to TRBJ1-2; D is ambiguous. V dropped 2 bases and J dropped 0 bases, with 10 bases sitting between them. The CDR3 spans 15 residues. From germline, CDR1 is MNHEY and CDR2 SMNVEV (reference sequence). The chain's CDR3 is CASSLRAAPNYGYTF. The CDR3 nucleotides are TGTGCCAGCAGTTTAAGGGCCGCACCTAACTATGGCTACACCTTC.

This chain joins TRBV7-9 and TRBJ2-5, with 7 nucleotides matching TRBD2. Trimming at V came to 5 bases and at J to 5 bases, leaving 11 bases not matched to a gene. The CDR3 runs to 15 residues. Germline CDR1 reads SEHNR; CDR2 reads FQNEAQ (reference sequence). CDR3 protein: CASSPPGLKGETQYF. The CDR3 nucleotides read TGTGCCAGCAGCCCACCGGGACTAAAAGGGGAGACCCAGTACTTC.

This clonotype appeared many times. This clone may be a read error of a much larger clone one base away. The gene calls are TRBV18 and TRBJ2-7, with no clear D. The CDR3 length is 12 residues. Germline values: CDR1 KGHSH, CDR2 LQKENI. The DNA of the CDR3 is TGTGCCAGCGCACCAGAAGGCTACGAGCAGTACTTC. Amino acid sequence: CASAPEGYEQYF.

This clonotype was found many times. The CDR3 sequence: CASSLAGYLNEQFF. The CDR3, as DNA: TGTGCCAGCAGTTTAGCGGGGTACCTGAATGAGCAGTTCTTC. J is TRBJ2-1 and V is TRBV28; perhaps TRBD2 as D (6 bases). The CDR3 has 14 amino acids. Trimming stripped 2 bases from V and 7 bases from J, with 12 bases between. The germline V gene has CDR1 MDHEN and CDR2 SYDVKM.

This clonotype was detected only a few times. The V and J genes are TRBV20-1 and TRBJ2-1, with D perhaps matching TRBD2 (6 bases). CDR1 is DFQATT and CDR2 is SNEGSKA in the germline V gene (reference sequence). There are 14 residues in the CDR3. V was cut by 0 bases and J by 5 bases, with 11 bases left in between. The CDR3 nucleotides are TGCAGTGCTAGAGATCGACTAGGACACAATGAGCAGTTCTTC. Protein: CSARDRLGHNEQFF.

The CDR3 DNA sequence: TGCAGTGCTAAGGACAGGGCTTCGCGTGGGCAGTACTTC. It is translated as CSAKDRASRGQYF. The chain has TRBV20-1 and TRBJ2-5; TRBD1 agrees at 8 bases. This CDR3 contains 13 residues. Trimming took 4 bases from V and 11 from J; bases not matched to a gene: 12. Germline CDR1 reads DFQATT; CDR2 reads SNEGSKA (reference sequence).